The 18 T cell receptor beta chains listed next were all sequenced from one sample in a study of blood T cells in healthy people across ages. A J-beta primer mix and a sample-barcoded 5' primer were used in a second PCR of about 7 to 12 cycles. TCRdb analysed the 5' RACE reads with MiXCR anew, one entry per CDR3 protein. The sample holds approximately 800,000 distinct CDR3 sequences, under 40% seen once. Sample: blood. The origin of the receptors is a man younger than 30 in good health.

This clonotype has a count of ten or more. This chain joins TRBV10-3 and TRBJ1-2, with D unclear. Germline-derived CDR1 and CDR2 are ENHRY and SYGVKD. The CDR3 sequence is 14 residues long. V was clipped by 4 bases and J by 3 bases, with 12 bases between them. The chain's CDR3 is CAISAPIRDYGYTF. The CDR3, as DNA: TGTGCCATCAGTGCCCCAATTAGGGACTATGGCTACACCTTC.

In its sample, this clonotype was seen many times. The V and J genes are TRBV20-1 and TRBJ2-5, with a tentative D call TRBD2 (6 bases). There are 13 residues in the CDR3. V was shortened by 2 bases and J by 2 bases, with 9 bases between the two germline ends. Looked up from germline, CDR1 is DFQATT and CDR2 is SNEGSKA (reference sequence). In nucleotides, the CDR3 is TGCAGTGCTAGAACTGGGGGGCAAGAGACCCAGTACTTC. It translates to CSARTGGQETQYF.

This clonotype was seen a few times. The chain is built from TRBV12-3 or TRBV12-4 and TRBJ2-5; 12 bases align to TRBD2. J gave up 2 bases and V 5 bases, and 6 bases lay outside the gene matches. The CDR3 extends over 16 amino acids. CDR3 protein: CASSLRTSGAQETQYF. CDR3 DNA: TGTGCCAGCAGTCTACGGACTAGCGGGGCACAAGAGACCCAGTACTTC.

This clonotype was observed many times. The chain employs TRBV20-1 and TRBJ1-5; 10 bases line up with TRBD1. Per the germline V gene, CDR1 is DFQATT and CDR2 is SNEGSKA (reference sequence). V lost 6 bases, J lost 3 bases, and 5 bases stayed unmatched. The CDR3 covers 14 residues. The CDR3 reads CSAHGQGDNQPQHF. The CDR3 DNA is TGCAGTGCCCACGGACAGGGGGACAATCAGCCCCAGCATTTT.

This clonotype has at least ten counts. The chain links TRBV29-1 to TRBJ1-2; no clear D. Germline V lookup: CDR1 SQVTM, CDR2 ANQGSEA. The CDR3 is made up of 12 amino acids. Trimming removed 0 bases from V and 5 bases from J, with 7 bases in between. In DNA form, the CDR3 reads TGCAGCGTTGAAGAGAGAGGTTATGGCTACACCTTC. Translating gives CSVEERGYGYTF.

This clonotype appeared a few times. This rearrangement joins TRBV7-2 to TRBJ1-1; D perhaps matches TRBD1 (6 bases). The germline V gene encodes CDR1 SGHTA and CDR2 FQGNSA. The CDR3 contains 12 residues. Trimming pared 5 bases from V and 9 bases from J, leaving 13 bases between. CDR3 DNA sequence: TGTGCCAGCAGCCTTGACGACAGGAAAGCTTTCTTT. Amino acid sequence: CASSLDDRKAFF.

The CDR3 nucleotides are TGTGCCAGCAGCTCAGGGGGTCAAGAGACCCAGTTCTTC. Encoded protein: CASSSGGQETQFF. V is TRBV7-2 and J is TRBJ2-1, with TRBD1 matching over 7 bases. The CDR3 covers 13 residues. With 4 bases clipped from V and 13 bases from J, the junction kept 10 bases outside the gene matches. Germline CDR1 SGHTA, CDR2 FQGNSA.

The V gene is TRBV20-1, the J gene TRBJ1-1; TRBD1 matches at 7 bases. V gave up 6 bases and J gave up 0 bases; unmatched junction bases: 13. The CDR3 loop spans 16 amino acids. Germline CDR1 DFQATT, CDR2 SNEGSKA (reference sequence). In nucleotides, the CDR3 is TGCAGTGCCGGAGGAGACAGGGACACCCTGAACACTGAAGCTTTCTTT. It encodes CSAGGDRDTLNTEAFF.

This clonotype came up a few times. V usage is TRBV14 and J usage is TRBJ2-3, with 7 nucleotides matching TRBD1. This CDR3 has 15 residues. Germline V CDR1 and CDR2: SGHDN, FVKESK. Trimming took 6 bases from V and 3 from J; bases not matched to a gene: 9. CDR3 amino acids: CASSGQALATDTQYF. The CDR3, as DNA: TGTGCCAGCAGTGGACAGGCCCTAGCAACAGATACGCAGTATTTT. Combining the CDR3 with reference TRBV14 and TRBJ2-3 gives the whole variable domain EAGVTQFPSHSVIEKGQTVTLRCDPISGHDNLYWYRRVMGKEIKFLLHFVKESKQDESGMPNNRFLAERTGGTYSTLKVQPAELEDSGVYFCASSGQALATDTQYFGPGTRLTVL.

Notes on this clonotype: A much larger clone differs from this one at a single base, so this may be a read error. The chain is built from TRBV29-1 and TRBJ2-5, with D perhaps matching TRBD1 (5 bases). The V gene's germline CDR1 is SQVTM and CDR2 ANQGSEA. Trimming took 7 bases from V and 4 from J, leaving 13 bases between them. The CDR3 length is 12 residues. The CDR3 spells CSATGARETQYF. In nucleotides, the CDR3 is TGCAGCGCTACAGGCGCTCGAGAGACCCAGTACTTC.

This clonotype came up once. This may arise from a read error, as a much more abundant clone is one base away. The rearrangement joins TRBV6-1 to TRBJ2-5; D uncertain. V was trimmed by 2 bases and J by 5 bases, leaving 6 bases between them. Germline V gene lookup returns CDR1 MNHNS and CDR2 SASEGT. The CDR3 consists of 12 residues. CDR3 in amino acids: CASSEKMETQYF. The CDR3 DNA follows: TGTGCCAGCAGTGAAAAAATGGAGACCCAGTACTTC.

The rearrangement links TRBV24-1 to TRBJ2-5, with a possible D match to TRBD1 (6 bases). The CDR3 loop spans 16 amino acids. The germline gives CDR1 KGHDR, CDR2 SFDVKD. Deletions cut 0 bases from V and 0 bases from J, with 10 bases between. The CDR3 nucleotides read TGTGCCACCAGTGATTTGACGACAGGAGACCAAGAGACCCAGTACTTC. As protein: CATSDLTTGDQETQYF.

This rearrangement joins TRBV12-3 or TRBV12-4 to TRBJ1-1; D is unresolved. The V end lost 2 bases, the J end lost 1 base, and 5 bases lay between the germline ends. This CDR3 is built from 13 residues. The DNA for the CDR3 is TGTGCCAGCAGTTTAAGGGCGAACACTGAAGCTTTCTTT. The encoded protein is CASSLRANTEAFF.

This chain links TRBV5-1 with TRBJ2-1, with D unresolved. V lost 2 bases and J 8 bases, leaving 11 bases between the germline ends. There are 13 residues in the CDR3. CDR1 is SGHRS, CDR2 YFSETQ, per germline. CDR3: CASSLGGPDEQFF. The CDR3 DNA reads TGCGCCAGCAGCTTAGGTGGGCCCGATGAGCAGTTCTTC.

The table lists this clonotype with many counts. CDR3 protein: CAWTTGGFYEQYF. The CDR3 coding sequence is TGTGCCTGGACGACAGGGGGCTTCTACGAGCAGTACTTC. The chain uses TRBV30 and TRBJ2-7; 10 bases line up with TRBD1. V dropped 4 bases and J dropped 3; count of bases not matched to a gene: 3. This CDR3 region has 13 residues. Germline V lookup: CDR1 GTSNPN, CDR2 SVGIG (reference sequence).

This clonotype has a count of ten or more. This sequence joins TRBV7-2 and TRBJ1-2; TRBD1 might be the D (5 bases). Trimming removed 6 bases from V and 2 bases from J, with 10 bases in between. The germline V gene has CDR1 SGHTA and CDR2 FQGNSA. The CDR3 sequence is 13 residues long. The CDR3 DNA follows: TGTGCCAGCAGTTTGGGACCGAACTATGGCTACACCTTC. Amino acids: CASSLGPNYGYTF.

About this clonotype: A much larger clone differs by one base, so this may be a read error. This chain links TRBV12-3 or TRBV12-4 with TRBJ1-2; TRBD1 aligns across 7 bases. There are 14 residues in the CDR3. The junction had 11 bases not matched to a gene; V was cut back by 5 bases and J by 8 bases. CDR3 residues: CASSLGTEARGYTF. CDR3 in DNA: TGTGCCAGCAGTCTAGGGACAGAGGCAAGAGGCTACACCTTC.

This clonotype was seen a few times. The chain has TRBV12-3 or TRBV12-4 and TRBJ2-5, with D uncertain. V was pared by 3 bases and J by 11 bases, with 16 bases between. The CDR3 contains 13 residues. The DNA of the CDR3 is TGTGCCAGCAGTTTGAGTGGTTCCAATGAGCAGTACTTC. Residues: CASSLSGSNEQYF.